These 2 T cell receptor beta chains originate from one sample sequenced in a study of human T cells and chemical hapten exposure (dated by TCRdb to the early 2020s). Libraries were made using RACE. The sequencing machine was a NextSeq 500. The public reads were reprocessed in TCRdb via fastp at Q25 and MiXCR, keeping in-frame beta chains. Each entry merges the rows of one CDR3 protein and shows their most common DNA and genes. The sample includes 180,000 or so distinct CDR3 sequences, with around 25% observed a single time. The biggest ten clones account for under 2.5% of the sample. The sample's time point, from its label and the paper: patch test 3, about 24 weeks after DPC sensitization. The sample's treatment or condition label is to be understood as: therapeutic diphenylcyclopropenone sensitization with weekly scalp DPC. The sample was whole blood, taken in connection with sensitization to the hapten diphenylcyclopropenone (DPC). The receptors derive from a woman between 40 and 55 years old with alopecia areata. Some clones in this sample may be carry-over from other donors' samples.

V usage is TRBV6-2 or TRBV6-3 and J usage is TRBJ1-1; D remains ambiguous. This CDR3 is 14 amino acids long. The V gene's germline CDR1 is MNHEY and CDR2 SVGEGT. V was trimmed by 4 bases and J by 1 base, leaving 10 bases between them. The CDR3 region has the DNA TGTGCCAGCAGTTTCAGAGAGAGGAACACTGAAGCTTTCTTT. As protein: CASSFRERNTEAFF.

This clonotype was picked up many times. The chain employs TRBV7-9 and TRBJ1-1; D gene unclear. This CDR3 contains 12 residues. The V end lost 6 bases, the J end lost 2 bases, and 7 bases lay between the germline ends. Looked up from germline, CDR1 is SEHNR and CDR2 is FQNEAQ (reference sequence). The CDR3 region has the DNA TGTGCCAGCAGACGGACTAACACTGAAGCTTTCTTT. It yields the protein CASRRTNTEAFF.